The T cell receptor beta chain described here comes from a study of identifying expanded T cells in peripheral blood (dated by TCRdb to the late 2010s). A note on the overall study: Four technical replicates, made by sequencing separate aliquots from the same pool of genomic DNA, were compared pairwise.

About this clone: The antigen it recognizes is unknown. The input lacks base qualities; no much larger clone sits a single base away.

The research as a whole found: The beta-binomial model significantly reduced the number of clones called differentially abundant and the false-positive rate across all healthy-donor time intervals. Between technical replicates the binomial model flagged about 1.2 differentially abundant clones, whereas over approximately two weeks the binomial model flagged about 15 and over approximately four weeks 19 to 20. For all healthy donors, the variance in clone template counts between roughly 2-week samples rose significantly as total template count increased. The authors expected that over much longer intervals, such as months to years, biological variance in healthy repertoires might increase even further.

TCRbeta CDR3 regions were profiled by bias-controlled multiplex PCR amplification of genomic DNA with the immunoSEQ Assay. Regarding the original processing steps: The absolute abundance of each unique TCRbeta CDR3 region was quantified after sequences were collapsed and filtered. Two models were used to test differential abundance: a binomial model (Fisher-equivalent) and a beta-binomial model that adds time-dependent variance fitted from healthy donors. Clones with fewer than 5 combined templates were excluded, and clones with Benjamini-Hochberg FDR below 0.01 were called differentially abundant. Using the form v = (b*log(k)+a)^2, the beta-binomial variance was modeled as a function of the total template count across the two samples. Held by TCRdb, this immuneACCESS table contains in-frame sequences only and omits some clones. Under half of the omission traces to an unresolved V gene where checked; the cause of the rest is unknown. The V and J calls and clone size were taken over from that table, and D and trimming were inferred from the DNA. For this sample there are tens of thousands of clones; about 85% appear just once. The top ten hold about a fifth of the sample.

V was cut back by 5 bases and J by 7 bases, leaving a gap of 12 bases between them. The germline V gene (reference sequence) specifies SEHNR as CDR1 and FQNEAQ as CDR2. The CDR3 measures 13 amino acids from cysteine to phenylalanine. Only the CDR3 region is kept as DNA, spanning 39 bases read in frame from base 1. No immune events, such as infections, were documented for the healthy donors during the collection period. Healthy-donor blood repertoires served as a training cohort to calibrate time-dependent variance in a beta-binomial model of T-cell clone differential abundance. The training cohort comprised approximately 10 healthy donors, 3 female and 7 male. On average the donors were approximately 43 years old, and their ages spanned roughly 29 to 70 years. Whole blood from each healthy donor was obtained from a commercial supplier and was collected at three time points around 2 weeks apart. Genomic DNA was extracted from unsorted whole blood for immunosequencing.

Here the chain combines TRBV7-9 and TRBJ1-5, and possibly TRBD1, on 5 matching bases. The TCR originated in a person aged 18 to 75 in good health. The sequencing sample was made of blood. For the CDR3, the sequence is CASSPRRDQPQHF. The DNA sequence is TGTGCCAGCAGCCCCCGGCGGGACCAGCCCCAGCATTTT.